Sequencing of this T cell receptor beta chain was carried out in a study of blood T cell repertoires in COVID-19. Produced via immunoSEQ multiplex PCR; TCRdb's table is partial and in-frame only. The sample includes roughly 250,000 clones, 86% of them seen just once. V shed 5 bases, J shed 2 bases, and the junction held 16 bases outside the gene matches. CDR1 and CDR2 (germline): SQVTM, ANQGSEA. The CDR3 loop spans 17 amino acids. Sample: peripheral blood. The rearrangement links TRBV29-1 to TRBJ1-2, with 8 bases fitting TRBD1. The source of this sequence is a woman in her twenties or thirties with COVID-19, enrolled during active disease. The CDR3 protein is CSVLTGEFKSLNYGYTF. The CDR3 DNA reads TGCAGCGTTCTGACAGGGGAGTTTAAGAGCCTCAACTATGGCTACACCTTC.